The sequence of this T cell receptor (beta chain) was determined in a study of cytomegalovirus exposure and HLA in healthy donors. General study points: Later on, an analysis tied 15,000 or so TCR beta sequences to HLA alleles at 0.05 false discovery rate. A later analysis linked a missense variant in DCLRE1C to the trimming of TCR beta V and J genes. Investigators reported around 150 TCR beta chains as tied to cytomegalovirus.

A note on this clone: Its antigen remains unknown.

The primer mix had 60 Vbeta and 13 Jbeta primers. The method was immunoSEQ multiplex PCR; TCRdb's version includes in-frame clones alone and lacks a portion of them. The listing contains under 130,000 clones. The CDR3 extends over 15 amino acids. Looked up from germline, CDR1 is KGHSH and CDR2 is LQKENI. Trimming shortened V by 6 bases and J by 3 bases, and 14 bases separated the two germline ends. This rearrangement joins TRBV18 to TRBJ2-2; possibly TRBD1 for D (6 bases). What was sequenced was PBMCs. The clonotype originates from a man aged 45-65 years in good health and CMV-seronegative. CDR3 in DNA: TGTGCCAGCTCGCCCCGGGACACAGACACCGGGGAGCTGTTTTTT. Translating it yields CASSPRDTDTGELFF. Combining the CDR3 with reference TRBV18 and TRBJ2-2 gives the whole variable domain NAGVMQNPRHLVRRRGQEARLRCSPMKGHSHVYWYRQLPEEGLKFMVYLQKENIIDESGMPKERFSAEFPKEGPSILRIQQVVRGDSAAYFCASSPRDTDTGELFFGEGSRLTVL.